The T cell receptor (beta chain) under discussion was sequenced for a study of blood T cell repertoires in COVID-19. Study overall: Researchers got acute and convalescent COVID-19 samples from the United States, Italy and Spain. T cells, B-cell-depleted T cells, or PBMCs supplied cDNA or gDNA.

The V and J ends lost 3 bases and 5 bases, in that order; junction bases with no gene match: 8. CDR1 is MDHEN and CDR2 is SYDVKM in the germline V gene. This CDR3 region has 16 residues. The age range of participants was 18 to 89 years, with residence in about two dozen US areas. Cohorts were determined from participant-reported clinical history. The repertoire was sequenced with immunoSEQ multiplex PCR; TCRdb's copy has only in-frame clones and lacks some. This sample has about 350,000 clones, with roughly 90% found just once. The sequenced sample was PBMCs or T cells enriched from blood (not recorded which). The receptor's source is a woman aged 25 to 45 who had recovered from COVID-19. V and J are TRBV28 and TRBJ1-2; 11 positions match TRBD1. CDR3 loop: CASSFPPGQGAYGYTF. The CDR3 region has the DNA TGTGCCAGCAGTTTCCCCCCCGGACAGGGGGCTTATGGCTACACCTTC.